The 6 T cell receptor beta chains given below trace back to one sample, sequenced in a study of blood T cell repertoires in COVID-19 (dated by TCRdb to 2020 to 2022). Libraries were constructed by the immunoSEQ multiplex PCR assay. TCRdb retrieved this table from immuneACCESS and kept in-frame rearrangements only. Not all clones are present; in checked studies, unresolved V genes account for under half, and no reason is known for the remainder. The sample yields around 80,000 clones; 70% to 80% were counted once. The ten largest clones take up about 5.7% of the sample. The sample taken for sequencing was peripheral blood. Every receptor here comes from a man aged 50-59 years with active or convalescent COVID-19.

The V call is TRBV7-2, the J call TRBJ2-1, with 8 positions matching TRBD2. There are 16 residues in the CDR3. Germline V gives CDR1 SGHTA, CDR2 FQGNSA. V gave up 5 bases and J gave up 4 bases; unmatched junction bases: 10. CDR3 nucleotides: TGTGCCAGCAGCCCCCACGGGACTAGTTCGTACAATGAGCAGTTCTTC. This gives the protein CASSPHGTSSYNEQFF.

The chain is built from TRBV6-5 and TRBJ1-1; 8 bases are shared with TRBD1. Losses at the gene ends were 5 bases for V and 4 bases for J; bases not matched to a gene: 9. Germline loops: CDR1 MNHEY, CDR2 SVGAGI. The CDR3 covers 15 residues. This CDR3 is CASSQLGQGGTEAFF. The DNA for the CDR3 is TGTGCCAGCAGTCAGCTCGGACAGGGCGGCACTGAAGCTTTCTTT.

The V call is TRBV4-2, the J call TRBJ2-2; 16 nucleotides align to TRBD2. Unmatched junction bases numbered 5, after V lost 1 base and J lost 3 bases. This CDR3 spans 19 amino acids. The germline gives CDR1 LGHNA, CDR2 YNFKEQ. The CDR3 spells CASSQAPGLAGGYTGELFF. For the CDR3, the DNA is TGTGCCAGCAGCCAAGCCCCGGGACTAGCGGGGGGGTACACCGGGGAGCTGTTTTTT.

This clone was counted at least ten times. The CDR3 DNA reads as TGTGCCAGCACCCGCGACAGGGAGAACACTGAAGCTTTCTTT. Translation gives CASTRDRENTEAFF. The V gene is TRBV27, the J gene TRBJ1-1; 7 nucleotides line up with TRBD1. The J segment lost 1 base and the V segment lost 7 bases, leaving 6 bases of the junction unmatched. The V gene's germline CDR1 is MNHEY and CDR2 SMNVEV (reference sequence). The CDR3 is 14 amino acids.

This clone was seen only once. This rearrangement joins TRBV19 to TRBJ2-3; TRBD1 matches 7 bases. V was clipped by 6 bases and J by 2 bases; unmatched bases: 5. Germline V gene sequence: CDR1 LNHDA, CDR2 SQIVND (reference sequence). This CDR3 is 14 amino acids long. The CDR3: CASSSTGPTDTQYF. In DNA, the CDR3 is TGTGCCAGTAGCTCGACAGGGCCCACAGATACGCAGTATTTT.

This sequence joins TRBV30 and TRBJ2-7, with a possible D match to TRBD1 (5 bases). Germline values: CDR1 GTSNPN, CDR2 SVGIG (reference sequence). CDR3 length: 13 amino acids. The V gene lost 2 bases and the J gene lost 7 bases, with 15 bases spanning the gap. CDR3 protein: CAWSIDSEREQYF. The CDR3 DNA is TGTGCCTGGAGTATAGACAGTGAGAGAGAGCAGTACTTC.